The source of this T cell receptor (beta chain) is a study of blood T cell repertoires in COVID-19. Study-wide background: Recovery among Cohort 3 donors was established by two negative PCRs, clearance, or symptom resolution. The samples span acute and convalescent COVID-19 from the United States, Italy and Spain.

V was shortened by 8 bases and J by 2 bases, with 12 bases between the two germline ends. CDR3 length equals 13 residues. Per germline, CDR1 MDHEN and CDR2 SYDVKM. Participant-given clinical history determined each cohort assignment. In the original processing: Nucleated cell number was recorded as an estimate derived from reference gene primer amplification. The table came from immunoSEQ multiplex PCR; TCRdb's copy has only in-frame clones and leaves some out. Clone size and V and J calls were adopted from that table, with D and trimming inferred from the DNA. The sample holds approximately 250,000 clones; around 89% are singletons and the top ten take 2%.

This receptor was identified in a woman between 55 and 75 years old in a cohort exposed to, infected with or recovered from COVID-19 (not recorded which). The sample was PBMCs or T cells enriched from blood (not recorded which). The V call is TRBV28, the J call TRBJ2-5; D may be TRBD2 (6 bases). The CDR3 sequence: CASVASVQETQYF. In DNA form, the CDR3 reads TGTGCCAGCGTTGCTAGCGTTCAAGAGACCCAGTACTTC.